This T cell receptor (beta chain) was found in a study of blood T cell repertoires in COVID-19. Study overall: COVID-19 samples collected from the United States, Italy and Spain covered acute and convalescent phases. PBMCs, B-cell-depleted T cells, or T cells provided the cDNA or gDNA that made up the material.

The CDR3 sequence is 18 residues long. Per the original methods: Scientists estimated how many nucleated cells there were by amplifying reference gene primers. Assay: immunoSEQ multiplex PCR; the TCRdb copy retains only in-frame clones and omits some. V and J calls and clone size come straight from that table; D and trimming were deduced from the DNA. The sample shows about 48,000 clones, about three quarters of them seen only once. Sequenced: peripheral blood. This receptor was identified in a human donor with active or convalescent COVID-19. The donor label of this sample is uncertain. The chain carries TRBV12-2 and TRBJ2-7; the DNA was not used to check the table's D call, TRBD2. TRBV12-2 is designated a pseudogene. CDR3 bases: TGTGCAAGTCGCCTACCGAGATCGGGGGAAACGAAGCTGGAGGAGCAGTACTTC. Amino acid sequence: CASRLPRSGETKLEEQYF.